The 21 T cell receptor beta chains below were found in one sample sequenced in a study of a mutant IDH1 vaccine in newly diagnosed glioma. Which antigens these TCRs recognize remains unknown. Time point: week 47, end of study. Topical imiquimod accompanied each vaccine dose, which consisted of 300 ug of mutant IDH1 20-mer peptide. The protocol was immunoSEQ multiplex PCR, while the TCRdb copy is restricted to in-frame clones and leaves out a portion. The repertoire holds approximately 80,000 clones, with around four fifths as singletons. The source material was PBMCs, sampled from a glioma patient whose treatment included an IDH1 peptide vaccine. The receptors were gathered from a middle-aged man with glioma.

The gene calls are TRBV5-6 and TRBJ2-5, with 7 bases matching TRBD1. V lost 1 base and J lost 8; bases outside the gene matches: 5. Germline loops: CDR1 SGHDT, CDR2 YYEEEE. The CDR3 covers 13 residues. CDR3: CASSLRGGPTQYF. The DNA of the CDR3 is TGTGCCAGCAGCTTGCGAGGGGGCCCTACCCAGTACTTC.

The chain carries TRBV30 and TRBJ2-7; possible D gene TRBD1, 6 bases. The CDR3 is 11 residues long. Trimming shortened V by 3 bases and J by 12 bases, and 15 bases separated the two germline ends. CDR1 GTSNPN and CDR2 SVGIG come from the germline V gene (reference sequence). The CDR3 sequence is CAWSRGFPPYF. The CDR3 DNA reads as TGTGCCTGGAGCAGGGGCTTTCCCCCGTACTTC. The complete variable domain, with remaining parts taken from reference TRBV30 and TRBJ2-7, reads SQTIHQWPATLVQPVGSPLSLECTVEGTSNPNLYWYRQAAGRGLQLLFYSVGIGQISSEVPQNLSASRPQDRQFILSSKKLLLSDSGFYLCAWSRGFPPYFGPGTRLTVT.

The V and J genes are TRBV7-3 and TRBJ1-1; D gene unclear. CDR3 size: 15 residues. Between the trimmed V and J ends, which lost 0 bases and 3 bases, there was a span of 11 bases. Germline V lookup: CDR1 SGHTA, CDR2 FQGTGA. The CDR3 coding sequence is TGTGCCAGCAGCTTAACGGGCCCTGGGGACACTGAAGCTTTCTTT. Protein sequence: CASSLTGPGDTEAFF.

The CDR3 is CASSEFPGMGNQPQHF. The CDR3 DNA reads as TGTGCCAGCAGTGAGTTCCCCGGGATGGGCAATCAGCCCCAGCATTTT. This chain uses TRBV6-1 with TRBJ1-5; the D is unclear. The CDR3 runs to 16 residues. CDR1 and CDR2 (germline): MNHNS, SASEGT. V was pared by 3 bases and J by 2 bases, with 14 bases between.

This clone turned up a few times. The rearrangement links TRBV9 to TRBJ2-1; 12 nucleotides line up with TRBD2. Germline V lookup: CDR1 SGDLS, CDR2 YYNGEE. The length of the CDR3 is 16 residues. The V segment lost 0 bases and the J segment 6 bases; nucleotides outside the gene matches: 4. CDR3 nucleotides: TGTGCCAGCAGCGTAGGACTAGCGGGAGCGTCCAATGAGCAGTTCTTC. It specifies CASSVGLAGASNEQFF. The full variable domain, with the rest looked up from reference TRBV9 and TRBJ2-1, is DSGVTQTPKHLITATGQRVTLRCSPRSGDLSVYWYQQSLDQGLQFLIQYYNGEERAKGNILERFSAQQFPDLHSELNLSSLELGDSALYFCASSVGLAGASNEQFFGPGTRLTVL.

This chain uses TRBV7-9 with TRBJ2-1; weak D call: TRBD2 (5 bases). The V gene's germline CDR1 is SEHNR and CDR2 FQNEAQ (reference sequence). This CDR3 is built from 13 residues. V was clipped by 5 bases and J by 2 bases, with 7 bases between them. In DNA, the CDR3 is TGTGCCAGCAGCCTGGGAGCCTACAATGAGCAGTTCTTC. It yields the protein CASSLGAYNEQFF.

This clone has just one count. This chain links TRBV7-2 with TRBJ1-2; D is unresolved. Germline V CDR1 and CDR2: SGHTA, FQGNSA. CDR3 size: 13 residues. V lost 4 bases to trimming and J lost 0 bases, with 6 bases between them. The CDR3 coding sequence is TGTGCCAGCAGCTCGACAACTAACTATGGCTACACCTTC. Residues: CASSSTTNYGYTF. Drawing the rest from reference TRBV7-2 and TRBJ1-2, the complete variable domain is GAGVSQSPSNKVTEKGKDVELRCDPISGHTALYWYRQSLGQGLEFLIYFQGNSAPDKSGLPSDRFSAERTGGSVSTLTIQRTQQEDSAVYLCASSSTTNYGYTFGSGTRLTVV.

The chain links TRBV5-1 to TRBJ2-1; TRBD1 matches at 9 bases. Per the germline V gene, CDR1 is SGHRS and CDR2 is YFSETQ. V was pared by 2 bases and J by 8 bases, with 8 bases of the junction left unmatched. CDR3 length: 15 amino acids. The CDR3 region has the DNA TGCGCCAGCAGCTTAGGGACAGGGATAAACGATGAGCAGTTCTTC. Encoded protein: CASSLGTGINDEQFF.

The J gene is TRBJ2-6, the V gene TRBV9; no firm D call. V lost 1 base and J 4 bases, leaving 9 bases between the germline ends. This CDR3 is built from 15 residues. Germline V gene sequence: CDR1 SGDLS, CDR2 YYNGEE. The DNA for the CDR3 is TGTGCCAGCAGCGTACCGAGCTCCGGGGCCAACGTCCTGACTTTC. Protein product: CASSVPSSGANVLTF.

The chain uses TRBV6-1 and TRBJ2-5; 9 nucleotides line up with TRBD2. The length of the CDR3 is 15 residues. Losses at the gene ends were 4 bases for V and 4 bases for J; bases not matched to a gene: 7. The V gene's germline CDR1 is MNHNS and CDR2 SASEGT. CDR3 protein: CASSVLGGRGETQYF. CDR3 coding DNA: TGTGCCAGCAGTGTTCTCGGCGGGAGGGGAGAGACCCAGTACTTC.

This clone was detected only once. The chain recombines TRBV10-3 with TRBJ2-7, with TRBD2 identical over 11 bases. Germline lookup yields CDR1 ENHRY and CDR2 SYGVKD. This CDR3 spans 14 amino acids. With V trimmed by 5 bases and J by 7 bases, 7 bases remained unmatched. The CDR3 loop is CAISPLAGDGEQYF. In DNA form, the CDR3 reads TGTGCCATCAGTCCACTAGCGGGAGATGGGGAGCAGTACTTC.

The chain has TRBV18 and TRBJ2-1, with 12 nucleotides matching TRBD2. CDR3 length equals 17 residues. CDR1 is KGHSH, CDR2 LQKENI, per germline. V lost 1 base to trimming and J lost 10 bases; unmatched junction nucleotides: 11. The CDR3 is CASSPREKTSGGYEQFF. The CDR3 bases are TGTGCCAGCTCACCACGAGAGAAGACTAGCGGGGGCTACGAGCAGTTCTTC.

This chain joins TRBV7-2 and TRBJ2-4, with D unresolved. CDR3 size: 13 residues. Trimming pared 7 bases from V and 0 bases from J, leaving 7 bases between. Germline-derived CDR1 and CDR2 are SGHTA and FQGNSA. CDR3 sequence (DNA): TGTGCCAGCAAAAGTGGAGCCAAAAACATTCAGTACTTC. Protein: CASKSGAKNIQYF.

V gene TRBV21-1 combines with J gene TRBJ1-4; the table's D call, TRBD1, was not checked against the DNA. TRBV21-1 is noted as a pseudogene. The CDR3 contains 16 residues. CDR3 nucleotides: TGTGCCAGCAGCAAAGGGAAGACAACCGGTGGGGAAAAACTGTTTTTT. Protein product: CASSKGKTTGGEKLFF.

This chain joins TRBV6-1 and TRBJ2-7; perhaps TRBD1 as D (6 bases). V lost 2 bases and J 0 bases, leaving 23 bases between the germline ends. CDR3 size: 19 residues. The germline CDR1 and CDR2 sequences are MNHNS and SASEGT. CDR3 region: CASSENPGTYRTLSYEQYF. The CDR3 DNA reads TGTGCCAGCAGTGAAAATCCCGGGACATACCGCACCCTCTCCTACGAGCAGTACTTC.

CDR3 in amino acids: CASSWGQVPGEQYF. As DNA, the CDR3 is TGTGCCAGCAGCTGGGGACAGGTTCCAGGAGAGCAGTACTTC. J is TRBJ2-7 and V is TRBV5-6; the match to TRBD1 covers 8 bases. The CDR3 length is 14 residues. The trim removed 3 bases at V and 7 bases at J, leaving 9 bases unmatched. Germline CDR1 SGHDT, CDR2 YYEEEE.

V and J are TRBV6-1 and TRBJ2-5; TRBD1 matches at 10 bases. Germline V lookup: CDR1 MNHNS, CDR2 SASEGT. CDR3 length: 15 amino acids. Germline trimming cut 3 bases from V and 5 bases from J; bases unmatched to any gene: 6. The CDR3 DNA is TGTGCCAGCAGTGAGGGGACAGGGGTCAAGGAGACCCAGTACTTC. Its translation is CASSEGTGVKETQYF.

The rearrangement joins TRBV7-6 to TRBJ2-7; D unresolved. With 1 base removed from V and 6 bases from J, the gap between germline ends came to 10 bases. The CDR3 covers 13 residues. Germline lookup yields CDR1 SGHVS and CDR2 FNYEAQ. In nucleotides, the CDR3 is TGTGCCAGCAGCTTAGGGCCAAGAGGCGAGCAGTACTTC. Protein product: CASSLGPRGEQYF.

The rearrangement links TRBV6-6 to TRBJ2-1; D may match TRBD1 or TRBD2 (5 bases each). Between the trimmed V and J ends, which lost 4 bases and 5 bases, there was a span of 9 bases. CDR1 MNHNY and CDR2 SVGAGI come from the germline V gene (reference sequence). The CDR3 length is 13 residues. CDR3 sequence: CASSSRGDNEQFF. The CDR3 DNA is TGTGCCAGCAGTTCGCGAGGGGACAATGAGCAGTTCTTC.

This clone was counted at least ten times. This sequence joins TRBV7-2 and TRBJ2-1; D is uncertain. V lost 5 bases, J lost 3 bases, and 14 bases lay in between. Germline CDR1 reads SGHTA; CDR2 reads FQGNSA. The CDR3 is 15 residues long. CDR3 sequence (DNA): TGTGCCAGCAGCCGACCCAGGACGGACTACAATGAGCAGTTCTTC. Protein sequence: CASSRPRTDYNEQFF.

This chain uses TRBV7-9 with TRBJ1-3, with D perhaps TRBD1 (5 bases). The CDR3 extends over 13 amino acids. Germline CDR1 reads SEHNR; CDR2 reads FQNEAQ (reference sequence). The germline V and J ends were trimmed by 7 bases and 0 bases, with 7 bases remaining between them. The CDR3 nucleotides are TGTGCCAGCACGGGACCCTCTGGAAACACCATATATTTT. Amino acids: CASTGPSGNTIYF.